This TCR beta chain was captured by sequencing in a study of T-cell reconstitution after alpha-beta-depleted transplantation in children. General study points: Recipient T cells and thymic progenitors that survived were the source of the high TCRbeta diversity seen at day 60 in some patients. In patients about two months after transplant, alpha-beta T cells reportedly arose from several hundred expanded graft clones. At one year after transplant, newly produced T cells mostly accounted for T-cell counts and diversity.

In regard to this clonotype: Its antigen remains unknown.

Preparation of the TCRbeta library used unique molecular identifiers. TCRdb processed the PCR reads anew with MiXCR; each CDR3 protein has one entry. Seen here are 440,000 or so distinct CDR3 sequences, 43% observed once, and the top ten hold under 35%. The CDR3 runs to 15 residues. Germline V gene lookup returns CDR1 SGHAT and CDR2 FQNNGV. Trimming cost V 0 bases and J 1 base, with 9 bases left between them. Sequenced here: PBMCs, sampled before TCRalphabeta/CD19-depleted stem cell transplant. This TCR derives from a girl aged 2-10 years with aplastic anemia, due to receive a stem cell transplant. The rearrangement joins TRBV11-2 to TRBJ2-5; D assignment may be TRBD1 or TRBD2 (6 bases each). CDR3 bases: TGTGCCAGCAGCTTAGATTGGGGGGCCCAAGAGACCCAGTACTTC. Amino acids: CASSLDWGAQETQYF.